This record concerns one T cell receptor (beta chain) sequence. Its antigen is not known. The CDR3 has 13 amino acids. CDR1 MNHEY and CDR2 SVGAGI come from the germline V gene. The data stem from a study of T cells expressing NK-cell markers. TCRdb reworked the 5' RACE reads into one entry per CDR3 protein, no DNA. The sample is made up of about 260,000 distinct CDR3 sequences, and the top ten hold approximately 0.41% of it. Study conclusions and caveats: NKG2C+ dominant clonotypes from more than 5 donors made up about 1.0-8% of CD8+ T cells.

Sequencing was done on a sample of blood T cells: a sorted CD56 or NKG2C T cell subset, CD4+ or CD8+ T cells, or bulk PBMC T cells (not recorded which). The receptor was derived from a man younger than 35 in good health. This chain joins TRBV6-5 and TRBJ2-3; TCRdb's assignment of TRBD2 cannot be checked, as there is no DNA. CDR3 region: CASCGARTDTQYF.